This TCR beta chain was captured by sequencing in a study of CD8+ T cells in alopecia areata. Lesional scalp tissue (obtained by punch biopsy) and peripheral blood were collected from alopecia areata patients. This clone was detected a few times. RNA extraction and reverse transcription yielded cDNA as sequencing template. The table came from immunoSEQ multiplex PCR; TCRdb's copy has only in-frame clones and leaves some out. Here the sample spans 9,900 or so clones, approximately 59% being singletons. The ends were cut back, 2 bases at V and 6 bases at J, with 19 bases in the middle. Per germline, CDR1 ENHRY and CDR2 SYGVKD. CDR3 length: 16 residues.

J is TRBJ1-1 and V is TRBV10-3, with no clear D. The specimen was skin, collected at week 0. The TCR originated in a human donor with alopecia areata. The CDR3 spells CAISEDGLPRVSEAFF. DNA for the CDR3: TGTGCCATCAGTGAGGATGGACTCCCTCGGGTCTCTGAAGCTTTCTTT.